These 14 T cell receptor beta chains came from one sample sequenced in a study of cytomegalovirus exposure and HLA in healthy donors. Amplification used 60 Vbeta primers and 13 Jbeta primers. Method: immunoSEQ multiplex PCR; TCRdb's copy keeps in-frame clones and lacks some. The data show roughly 130,000 clones, roughly 70% seen once. Sequencing used PBMCs. These receptors were taken from a man between 40 and 49 years old in good health and CMV-seropositive.

The J gene is TRBJ1-4, the V gene TRBV6-1; D may be TRBD1 (5 bases). The CDR3 extends over 12 amino acids. Germline loops: CDR1 MNHNS, CDR2 SASEGT. V was trimmed by 4 bases and J by 12 bases, leaving 12 bases between them. As DNA, the CDR3 is TGTGCCAGCAGTGGAGCTTGGGGGGAACTGTTTTTT. Encoded protein: CASSGAWGELFF.

The chain carries TRBV7-8 and TRBJ1-2; 7 nucleotides line up with TRBD1. Trimming cost V 3 bases and J 7 bases; bases outside gene matches: 14. Looked up from germline, CDR1 is SGHVS and CDR2 is FQNEAQ. The CDR3 has 16 residues. CDR3 residues: CASSLDRSRAGSGYTF. The CDR3 DNA is TGTGCCAGCAGCTTGGACAGGTCACGGGCTGGTAGTGGCTACACCTTC. Supplemented by reference TRBV7-8 and TRBJ1-2, the full variable domain reads GAGVSQSPRYKVAKRGQDVALRCDPISGHVSLFWYQQALGQGPEFLTYFQNEAQLDKSGLPSDRFFAERPEGSVSTLKIQRTQQEDSAVYLCASSLDRSRAGSGYTFGSGTRLTVV.

The chain joins TRBV28 to TRBJ2-1; 7 bases agree with TRBD2. V shed 5 bases, J shed 9 bases, and the junction held 13 bases outside the gene matches. Per germline, CDR1 MDHEN and CDR2 SYDVKM. The CDR3 is 15 residues long. The CDR3 DNA sequence: TGTGCCAGCAGTCTAGCGGCGGCCCCCCGGACTGAGCAGTTCTTC. It is translated as CASSLAAAPRTEQFF.

The chain has TRBV29-1 and TRBJ2-1; 10 bases fit TRBD2. Germline V lookup: CDR1 SQVTM, CDR2 ANQGSEA. Germline trimming cut 7 bases from V and 9 bases from J; bases unmatched to any gene: 3. This CDR3 is 11 amino acids long. The CDR3 coding sequence is TGCAGCGCCCCTAGCGGGGGTGAGCAGTTCTTC. Translated, it gives CSAPSGGEQFF.

This sequence joins TRBV14 and TRBJ2-1; a possible D gene is TRBD2 (6 bases). Per germline, CDR1 SGHDN and CDR2 FVKESK. This CDR3 has 15 amino acids. The germline V and J ends were trimmed by 1 base and 4 bases, with 11 bases remaining between them. The CDR3: CASSQVGGLYNEQFF. The CDR3 DNA is TGTGCCAGCAGCCAAGTGGGGGGTCTTTACAATGAGCAGTTCTTC.

This clone was detected only a few times. The V gene is TRBV6-6, the J gene TRBJ2-1; a possible D gene is TRBD1 (6 bases). Germline V gene data show CDR1 as MNHNY and CDR2 as SVGAGI (reference sequence). The CDR3 length is 14 residues. Trimming stripped 2 bases from V and 2 bases from J, with 7 bases between. The CDR3 region is CASSYGGPYNEQFF. The CDR3 DNA is TGTGCCAGCAGTTACGGGGGCCCCTACAATGAGCAGTTCTTC.

The chain combines TRBV28 with TRBJ1-1; 10 bases are a match to TRBD1. Germline V gene lookup returns CDR1 MDHEN and CDR2 SYDVKM. J lost 4 bases, V lost 4 bases, and 9 bases had no gene match. CDR3 length: 16 amino acids. CDR3 in DNA: TGTGCCAGCAGTTCCTCCGGGACAGGGGCTCGCACTGAAGCTTTCTTT. It is translated as CASSSSGTGARTEAFF.

DNA for the CDR3: TGTGCCAGCAGTTTAGCGGGGAACACTGAAGCTTTCTTT. Residues: CASSLAGNTEAFF. This chain joins TRBV27 and TRBJ1-1; D gene uncertain. The CDR3 consists of 13 residues. The germline CDR1 and CDR2 sequences are MNHEY and SMNVEV (reference sequence). V gave up 2 bases and J gave up 1 base, with 5 bases separating them.

This sequence joins TRBV7-9 and TRBJ1-2, with D possibly TRBD1 on 5 matching bases. There are 13 residues in the CDR3. Trimming pared 3 bases from V and 8 bases from J, leaving 13 bases between. Germline CDR1 and CDR2: SEHNR and FQNEAQ (reference sequence). CDR3 nucleotides: TGTGCCAGCAGCTTCAGGGCAGGGCGCGGCTACACCTTC. Protein product: CASSFRAGRGYTF.

The chain links TRBV27 to TRBJ2-3, with TRBD2 identical over 7 bases. This CDR3 is built from 15 residues. V was clipped by 3 bases and J by 0 bases; unmatched bases: 3. Germline values: CDR1 MNHEY, CDR2 SMNVEV (reference sequence). The CDR3 nucleotides are TGTGCCAGCAGTTTTCTAGCGGTTAGCACAGATACGCAGTATTTT. It yields the protein CASSFLAVSTDTQYF.

Here the CDR3 reads CASSPITSYNEQFF. The CDR3 DNA follows: TGTGCCAGCAGTCCGATAACCAGTTACAATGAGCAGTTCTTC. The chain couples TRBV27 to TRBJ2-1; D is unclear. This CDR3 has 14 amino acids. Germline lookup yields CDR1 MNHEY and CDR2 SMNVEV (reference sequence). V lost 5 bases and J 4 bases, leaving 12 bases between the germline ends.

The chain links TRBV2 to TRBJ2-1; TRBD2 is a possible D gene (6 bases). The V and J ends lost 6 bases and 2 bases respectively, with 17 bases between them. The CDR3 contains 16 residues. The germline CDR1 and CDR2 sequences are SNHLY and FYNNEI. In DNA, the CDR3 is TGTGCCAGCAGAAATTCCGGACTATCCGCCTACAATGAGCAGTTCTTC. This sequence encodes CASRNSGLSAYNEQFF.

This clone was found once. The rearrangement uses TRBV7-9 and TRBJ2-7; D is unclear. Germline-derived CDR1 and CDR2 are SEHNR and FQNEAQ (reference sequence). The ends were cut back, 4 bases at V and 4 bases at J, with 11 bases in the middle. CDR3 size: 13 residues. The CDR3 region has the DNA TGTGCCAGCAGCTCCTCTCCCTATTACGAGCAGTACTTC. It is translated as CASSSSPYYEQYF.

This clone was observed a few times. The J gene is TRBJ2-3, the V gene TRBV2; TRBD2 matches at 9 bases. Germline V CDR1 and CDR2: SNHLY, FYNNEI. The length of the CDR3 is 15 residues. With 5 bases clipped from V and 4 bases from J, the junction kept 7 bases outside the gene matches. This CDR3 reads CASSPGLAGPDTQYF. CDR3 bases: TGTGCCAGCAGTCCGGGACTAGCAGGCCCAGATACGCAGTATTTT.